This TCR beta chain was sequenced for a study of cytomegalovirus exposure and HLA in healthy donors. With respect to this clone: No antigen is known for it.

The V end lost 5 bases, the J end lost 1 base, and 11 bases lay between the germline ends. Germline V gene sequence: CDR1 SEHNR, CDR2 FQNEAQ (reference sequence). The CDR3 loop spans 14 amino acids. Study-wide results and limits: Exclusion applied to some V segments, including TRBV6-2 and TRBV6-3, as they were indistinguishable. Researchers counted over 150 TCR beta chains as cytomegalovirus-associated.

The study ran its PCR with 60 Vbeta and 13 Jbeta primers. Generated by immunoSEQ multiplex PCR, the TCRdb table keeps only in-frame clones and is missing some. The top ten clones hold under 2% of a sample with approximately 220,000 clones, 60% to 80% of them seen once. V is TRBV7-9 and J is TRBJ1-1; D not resolved. Sequencing was performed on PBMCs. The clonotype was recovered from a woman aged 25 to 39 in good health and CMV-seronegative. The CDR3 nucleotides read TGTGCCAGCAGCCCGGGGTATACGAACACTGAAGCTTTCTTT. Translated, it gives CASSPGYTNTEAFF.